This T cell receptor (beta chain) was observed in a study of cytomegalovirus exposure and HLA in healthy donors. Study-wide results and caveats: One later analysis reportedly identified an Asian-associated ancestry cluster that showed fewer N-insertions than the roughly 600-donor mean. In a later analysis, across HLA loci, associated TCR counts were highest for DRB1, lowest for HLA-C.

This clone is a singleton in its sample. Its specificity is unknown. The V end lost 4 bases, the J end lost 2 bases, and 13 bases lay between the germline ends. The germline V gene encodes CDR1 SGHRS and CDR2 YFSETQ. The CDR3 length is 14 residues. Primers for the PCR totalled 60 Vbeta and 13 Jbeta. The repertoire was sequenced with immunoSEQ multiplex PCR; TCRdb's copy has only in-frame clones and lacks some. The data contain 75,000 to 100,000 clones, about 71% of them singletons. The sequenced material came from PBMCs. The chain links TRBV5-1 to TRBJ2-7; possible D gene TRBD1, 5 bases. The receptor was derived from a man aged 55 to 69 in good health and CMV-seronegative. CDR3 DNA: TGCGCCAGCAGCCCCTCGACAGCCGCCTACGAGCAGTACTTC. Protein sequence: CASSPSTAAYEQYF. Full variable domain (rest looked up from reference TRBV5-1 and TRBJ2-7): KAGVTQTPRYLIKTRGQQVTLSCSPISGHRSVSWYQQTPGQGLQFLFEYFSETQRNKGNFPGRFSGRQFSNSRSEMNVSTLELGDSALYLCASSPSTAAYEQYFGPGTRLTVT.